The entry that follows covers one T cell receptor beta chain sequence. In the study's own analysis: Quantification of nucleated cells was approximated via reference gene primer amplification. TCRdb keeps only in-frame clones here, not all; method: immunoSEQ multiplex PCR. From that table come the V and J calls and clone size; the DNA was used to work out D and trimming. The sample consists of some 45,000 clones, roughly 87% of them appearing once. This specimen belongs to a study of blood T cell repertoires in COVID-19. The overall study: Samples taken during acute and convalescent COVID-19 were collected in the United States, Italy and Spain. PBMCs, B-cell-depleted T cells, or T cells provided the cDNA or gDNA that made up the material.

The CDR3 runs 15 residues. Germline V CDR1 and CDR2: SGHTA, FQGNSA. Between the trimmed V and J ends, which lost 7 bases and 0 bases, there was a span of 15 bases. What was sequenced was peripheral blood. The chain couples TRBV7-2 to TRBJ1-1; D unresolved. The sequence was obtained from a woman aged 60-70 years with acute or convalescent COVID-19. The CDR3, as DNA: TGTGCCAGCAACCTTCCGGGGATTTTGAACACTGAAGCTTTCTTT. It translates to CASNLPGILNTEAFF.